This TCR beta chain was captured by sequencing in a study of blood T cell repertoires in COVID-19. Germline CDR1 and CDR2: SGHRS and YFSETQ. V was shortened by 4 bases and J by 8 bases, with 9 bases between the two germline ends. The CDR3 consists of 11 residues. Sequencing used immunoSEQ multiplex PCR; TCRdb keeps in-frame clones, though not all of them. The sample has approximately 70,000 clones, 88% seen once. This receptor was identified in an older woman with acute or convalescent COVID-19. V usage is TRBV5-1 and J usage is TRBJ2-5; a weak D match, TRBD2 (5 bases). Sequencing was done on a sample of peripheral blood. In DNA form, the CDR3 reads TGCGCCAGCAGCGGAGGCGGAACCCAGTACTTC. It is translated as CASSGGGTQYF.